These 30 T cell receptor beta chains were sequenced from one sample in a study of lymphopenia after photon versus proton radiotherapy. Repertoires were generated with immunoSEQ multiplex PCR, while TCRdb's copy carries only in-frame clones and drops some. The profile shows 25,000 to 30,000 clones, roughly 87% of them singletons. This specimen consisted of peripheral blood, obtained from a patient treated with photon-based radiotherapy. Receptor source: a woman aged 50 to 60 with pancreatic cancer.

The genes are TRBV7-6 and TRBJ2-1; 12 nucleotides match TRBD2. Germline CDR1 and CDR2: SGHVS and FNYEAQ. The CDR3 consists of 16 residues. The trim removed 5 bases at V and 4 bases at J, leaving 6 bases unmatched. The CDR3 DNA follows: TGTGCCAGCAGCGCCTACGGACTAGCGGGGTACAATGAGCAGTTCTTC. Residues: CASSAYGLAGYNEQFF. Full variable domain (missing parts from reference TRBV7-6 and TRBJ2-1): GAGVSQSPRYKVTKRGQDVALRCDPISGHVSLYWYRQALGQGPEFLTYFNYEAQQDKSGLPNDRFSAERPEGSISTLTIQRTEQRDSAMYRCASSAYGLAGYNEQFFGPGTRLTVL.

V usage is TRBV10-2 and J usage is TRBJ2-1; 7 bases match TRBD2. After removal of 4 bases from V and 4 bases from J, the junction contained 13 bases not matched to a gene. The V gene's germline CDR1 is WSHSY and CDR2 SAAADI. This CDR3 region has 17 residues. The CDR3 is CASSVVGGGPMYNEQFF. The CDR3 DNA follows: TGCGCCAGCAGTGTAGTGGGGGGAGGGCCTATGTACAATGAGCAGTTCTTC.

This chain connects TRBV6-1 to TRBJ1-4; TRBD1 matches 9 bases. Germline V gene lookup returns CDR1 MNHNS and CDR2 SASEGT. With 6 bases clipped from V and 13 bases from J, the junction kept 15 bases outside the gene matches. This CDR3 region has 15 residues. CDR3 sequence (DNA): TGTGCCAGCAGAGATCCGGGACAGGGCCGCCTAGGACTGTTTTTT. Protein: CASRDPGQGRLGLFF.

Worth noting for this clone: An end of the junction does not agree with germline; a read error may underlie this. The gene calls are TRBV5-1 and TRBJ2-7; a weak D match, TRBD2 (7 bases). CDR1 is SGHRS and CDR2 is YFSETQ in the germline V gene. The CDR3 is 16 residues long. Here the CDR3 DNA reads TGCGCCAGCAGATTGGAGGGGACTGCGGGGGCATACGAGCAGTACTTC. It specifies CASRLEGTAGAYEQYF.

The chain is built from TRBV5-1 and TRBJ1-1; TRBD1 matches 8 bases. The germline CDR1 and CDR2 sequences are SGHRS and YFSETQ. V lost 4 bases and J lost 7; bases outside the gene matches: 12. There are 15 residues in the CDR3. The CDR3 nucleotides are TGCGCCAGCAGCGCCTCAGGGGGCGCGGGGTTTGAAGCTTTCTTT. The encoded protein is CASSASGGAGFEAFF.

The chain couples TRBV4-2 to TRBJ2-2, with D uncertain. The CDR3 extends over 16 amino acids. With 5 bases removed from V and 0 bases from J, the gap between germline ends came to 13 bases. Germline V lookup: CDR1 LGHNA, CDR2 YNFKEQ. The CDR3 loop is CASSVQSLANTGELFF. The CDR3 DNA reads TGTGCCAGCAGCGTCCAGTCCTTGGCGAACACCGGGGAGCTGTTTTTT.

V is TRBV6-1 and J is TRBJ2-1; no clear D. Germline CDR1 reads MNHNS; CDR2 reads SASEGT. This CDR3 comprises 15 residues. The V gene lost 0 bases and the J gene lost 4 bases, with 10 bases spanning the gap. The CDR3 loop reads CASSEAHRGYNEQFF. The CDR3 nucleotides read TGTGCCAGCAGTGAAGCCCACCGCGGTTACAATGAGCAGTTCTTC.

The chain recombines TRBV7-8 with TRBJ2-7; 12 positions match TRBD2. CDR3 length: 15 amino acids. The J segment lost 4 bases and the V segment lost 6 bases, leaving 7 bases of the junction unmatched. The germline gives CDR1 SGHVS, CDR2 FQNEAQ. In DNA, the CDR3 is TGTGCCAGCAGTGAGACTAGCGGGAGATTTTACGAGCAGTACTTC. This sequence encodes CASSETSGRFYEQYF. The full variable domain, in which reference TRBV7-8 and TRBJ2-7 provide the parts outside the CDR3, is GAGVSQSPRYKVAKRGQDVALRCDPISGHVSLFWYQQALGQGPEFLTYFQNEAQLDKSGLPSDRFFAERPEGSVSTLKIQRTQQEDSAVYLCASSETSGRFYEQYFGPGTRLTVT.

The chain recombines TRBV7-9 with TRBJ2-7; maybe TRBD1 (6 bases). Deletions cut 1 base from V and 4 bases from J, with 11 bases between. CDR3 size: 14 residues. Germline CDR1 is SEHNR and CDR2 is FQNEAQ (reference sequence). Here the CDR3 DNA reads TGTGCCAGCAGCTTAGGAGGCAGGGGATACGAGCAGTACTTC. This gives the protein CASSLGGRGYEQYF.

The V and J genes are TRBV4-1 and TRBJ2-3, with 8 bases fitting TRBD1. V dropped 1 base and J dropped 5; count of bases not matched to a gene: 8. The CDR3 is made up of 16 amino acids. Germline lookup yields CDR1 MGHRA and CDR2 YSYEKL. The CDR3 bases are TGCGCCAGCAGCCAAGTCCAGCAGGGGGCCGAAGATACGCAGTATTTT. Amino acid sequence: CASSQVQQGAEDTQYF.

The rearrangement uses TRBV27 and TRBJ2-3; 7 positions agree with TRBD2. The CDR3 totals 15 residues. The germline gives CDR1 MNHEY, CDR2 SMNVEV (reference sequence). With 5 bases clipped from V and 3 bases from J, the junction kept 8 bases outside the gene matches. As DNA, the CDR3 is TGTGCCAGCAGTCCCCCTAGCGGAGGAACAGATACGCAGTATTTT. Translating gives CASSPPSGGTDTQYF.

This clone showed up just once. The chain combines TRBV5-6 with TRBJ1-2; D is possibly TRBD1 (6 bases). The CDR3 is made up of 15 amino acids. V shed 6 bases and J shed 8 bases, with 23 bases lying between them. Germline loops: CDR1 SGHDT, CDR2 YYEEEE. This chain's CDR3 is CASIPLQGRESGYTF. The CDR3 DNA reads as TGTGCCAGCATCCCATTACAGGGTCGCGAAAGCGGCTACACCTTC.

The chain couples TRBV7-9 to TRBJ1-3; no reliable D call. This CDR3 has 12 amino acids. Trimming removed 5 bases from V and 7 bases from J, with 9 bases in between. CDR1 SEHNR and CDR2 FQNEAQ come from the germline V gene (reference sequence). CDR3 sequence reads: CASSDIGNTIYF. In nucleotides, the CDR3 is TGTGCCAGCAGCGATATAGGGAACACCATATATTTT.

The rearrangement links TRBV5-5 to TRBJ2-7, with 8 positions matching TRBD2. CDR1 and CDR2 from the germline V gene are SGHKS and YYEKEE (reference sequence). V dropped 6 bases and J dropped 5; count of bases not matched to a gene: 13. The CDR3 length is 15 residues. The CDR3 here is CASTWRSGSFNEQYF. As DNA, the CDR3 is TGTGCCAGCACCTGGAGGAGCGGGAGTTTCAACGAGCAGTACTTC.

The chain joins TRBV29-1 to TRBJ1-4; D not certain. Germline CDR1 reads SQVTM; CDR2 reads ANQGSEA. The length of the CDR3 is 11 residues. Trimming removed 8 bases at V and 8 bases at J, with 12 bases between. CDR3 DNA sequence: TGCAGCCTTACGATGGGGGAAAAACTGTTTTTT. Translated, it gives CSLTMGEKLFF. Together with reference TRBV29-1 and TRBJ1-4, the CDR3 gives the full variable domain: SAVISQKPSRDICQRGTSLTIQCQVDSQVTMMFWYRQQPGQSLTLIATANQGSEATYESGFVIDKFPISRPNLTFSTLTVSNMSPEDSSIYLCSLTMGEKLFFGSGTQLSVL.

V gene TRBV5-5 combines with J gene TRBJ2-1, with D perhaps matching TRBD2 (5 bases). V dropped 5 bases and J dropped 8 bases, with 20 bases sitting between them. Germline V gene data show CDR1 as SGHKS and CDR2 as YYEKEE (reference sequence). The CDR3 contains 15 residues. The CDR3 nucleotides are TGTGCCAGCAGTCTGGGGAGTCACCCAACAGATGAGCAGTTCTTC. Its protein is CASSLGSHPTDEQFF.

Only one count was recorded for this clone. The rearrangement links TRBV11-2 to TRBJ1-3; a possible D gene is TRBD1 (6 bases). CDR3 length equals 15 residues. Between the trimmed V and J ends, which lost 1 base and 3 bases, there was a span of 10 bases. Germline V gives CDR1 SGHAT, CDR2 FQNNGV. This CDR3 reads CASSLAGAGGNTIYF. For the CDR3, the DNA is TGTGCCAGCAGCTTAGCGGGGGCAGGTGGAAACACCATATATTTT.

The rearrangement joins TRBV6-6 to TRBJ1-2, with 8 bases lining up with TRBD1. Germline V gene sequence: CDR1 MNHNY, CDR2 SVGAGI (reference sequence). This CDR3 has 16 amino acids. V lost 5 bases, J lost 8 bases, and 16 bases stayed unmatched. CDR3: CASSTGVGRGREGYTF. The CDR3 nucleotides are TGTGCCAGCAGTACCGGCGTAGGCAGGGGGCGCGAAGGCTACACCTTC.

The chain links TRBV7-8 to TRBJ1-3, with D uncertain. The CDR3 contains 15 residues. The V end was cut by 1 base, the J end by 4 bases, with 11 bases between. Looked up from germline, CDR1 is SGHVS and CDR2 is FQNEAQ. Here the CDR3 reads CASSLVEGIGNTIYF. Written as DNA, the CDR3 is TGTGCCAGCAGCTTAGTAGAGGGTATCGGAAACACCATATATTTT.

The chain is built from TRBV6-5 and TRBJ1-4; D is perhaps TRBD1 (6 bases). There are 13 residues in the CDR3. The V gene lost 2 bases and the J gene lost 8 bases, with 9 bases spanning the gap. CDR1 is MNHEY and CDR2 is SVGAGI in the germline V gene. The CDR3 coding sequence is TGTGCCAGCAGTTACCTAAGGGGGGAAAAACTGTTTTTT. Encoded protein: CASSYLRGEKLFF.

The chain recombines TRBV11-2 with TRBJ2-1; TRBD1 or TRBD2 may be the D gene (5 bases each). Looked up from germline, CDR1 is SGHAT and CDR2 is FQNNGV. Trimming removed 0 bases at V and 6 bases at J, with 12 bases between. The length of the CDR3 is 15 residues. The DNA for the CDR3 is TGTGCCAGCAGCTTAGATGGGACCTACGCCAATGAGCAGTTCTTC. As protein: CASSLDGTYANEQFF.

The rearrangement joins TRBV30 to TRBJ1-1; no reliable D call. CDR1 GTSNPN and CDR2 SVGIG come from the germline V gene (reference sequence). Trimming took 2 bases from V and 5 from J, leaving 15 bases between them. The CDR3 contains 14 residues. The chain's CDR3 is CAWSRPREVTEAFF. The CDR3 DNA follows: TGTGCCTGGAGTAGGCCAAGGGAGGTTACTGAAGCTTTCTTT.

The chain joins TRBV27 to TRBJ1-3; unclear D gene. Germline V gene lookup returns CDR1 MNHEY and CDR2 SMNVEV (reference sequence). This CDR3 spans 13 amino acids. The V end was cut by 5 bases, the J end by 0 bases, with 5 bases between. The CDR3 reads CASSPSSGNTIYF. In DNA, the CDR3 is TGTGCCAGCAGTCCGAGCTCTGGAAACACCATATATTTT.

In its sample, this clone is medium-sized. This sequence joins TRBV10-1 and TRBJ1-5; D might be TRBD1 (5 bases). This CDR3 spans 16 amino acids. Trimming removed 6 bases at V and 5 bases at J, with 20 bases between. CDR1 and CDR2 from the germline V gene are WNHNN and SYGVQD (reference sequence). The CDR3 loop reads CASRERRDGKHQPQHF. CDR3 DNA sequence: TGCGCCAGCAGAGAGCGCCGGGACGGAAAACATCAGCCCCAGCATTTT.

The chain joins TRBV15 to TRBJ2-3; 9 bases agree with TRBD2. The CDR3 covers 16 residues. The germline V gene has CDR1 LNHNV and CDR2 YYDKDF (reference sequence). The trim removed 1 base at V and 3 bases at J, leaving 5 bases unmatched. CDR3 residues: CATSRGGSGRTDTQYF. The CDR3, as DNA: TGTGCCACCAGCAGAGGGGGTAGCGGGAGAACAGATACGCAGTATTTT.

The chain is built from TRBV28 and TRBJ2-1, with a weak D call TRBD1 (6 bases). Germline loops: CDR1 MDHEN, CDR2 SYDVKM. With 6 bases removed from V and 9 bases from J, the gap between germline ends came to 15 bases. The CDR3 is 13 residues long. CDR3 amino acids: CASRLQGTGEQFF. The CDR3 coding sequence is TGTGCCAGCAGATTACAGGGTACGGGTGAGCAGTTCTTC.

The chain has TRBV5-6 and TRBJ1-5; a weak D match, TRBD1 (5 bases). There are 15 residues in the CDR3. The V gene's germline CDR1 is SGHDT and CDR2 YYEEEE. The V gene lost 0 bases and the J gene lost 2 bases, with 9 bases spanning the gap. The DNA for the CDR3 is TGTGCCAGCAGCTTGGGTGGGACCGGCAATCAGCCCCAGCATTTT. Translated: CASSLGGTGNQPQHF. The entire variable domain, with the rest obtained from reference TRBV5-6 and TRBJ1-5, is as follows: DAGVTQSPTHLIKTRGQQVTLRCSPKSGHDTVSWYQQALGQGPQFIFQYYEEEERQRGNFPDRFSGHQFPNYSSELNVNALLLGDSALYLCASSLGGTGNQPQHFGDGTRLSIL.

The CDR3 region has the DNA TGTGCCAGCAGCTTGGCACACTTCGCGACAAGCGGGAGCCCAGAGACCCAGTACTTC. It codes for CASSLAHFATSGSPETQYF. The V and J genes are TRBV5-4 and TRBJ2-5; 8 bases line up with TRBD2. This CDR3 is built from 19 residues. Germline V gives CDR1 SGHNT, CDR2 YYREEE (reference sequence). V gave up 0 bases and J gave up 4 bases; unmatched junction bases: 17. Using reference TRBV5-4 and TRBJ2-5 for the parts outside the CDR3, the full variable domain is ETGVTQSPTHLIKTRGQQVTLRCSSQSGHNTVSWYQQALGQGPQFIFQYYREEENGRGNFPPRFSGLQFPNYSSELNVNALELDDSALYLCASSLAHFATSGSPETQYFGPGTRLLVL.

The chain couples TRBV4-3 to TRBJ2-7, with 9 bases aligning to TRBD1. CDR3 size: 17 residues. The germline gives CDR1 LGHNA, CDR2 YSLEER. Germline trimming cut 3 bases from V and 6 bases from J; bases unmatched to any gene: 15. CDR3 sequence reads: CASSQAPGQGGLGEQYF. The CDR3 region has the DNA TGCGCCAGCAGCCAGGCCCCGGGACAGGGAGGATTGGGCGAGCAGTACTTC.

DNA for the CDR3: TGTGCCAGCAGCGGGGGAGGTGCGGCCGCGGAGCAGTACTTC. Amino acids: CASSGGGAAAEQYF. The rearrangement uses TRBV9 and TRBJ2-7, with a possible D match to TRBD2 (6 bases). Germline CDR1 and CDR2: SGDLS and YYNGEE. The CDR3 covers 14 residues. V lost 3 bases, J lost 7 bases, and 17 bases lay in between.